This entry concerns a single T cell receptor (beta chain). TCRdb's copy holds only in-frame clones and misses some; the assay was immunoSEQ multiplex PCR. The sample lists a few hundred thousand clones, about 90% occurring once. This sample was included in a study of blood T cell repertoires in COVID-19. This CDR3 comprises 12 residues. The germline gives CDR1 SNHLY, CDR2 FYNNEI. The V end lost 6 bases, the J end lost 5 bases, and 10 bases lay between the germline ends. Participants' own reports of clinical history determined their cohort assignment. Material for sequencing was PBMCs or T cells enriched from blood (not recorded which). The rearrangement uses TRBV2 and TRBJ1-1; perhaps TRBD1 as D (5 bases). The sequence was collected from a young man who had recovered from COVID-19. CDR3 sequence reads: CASSGGLTEAFF. CDR3 bases: TGTGCCAGCAGCGGGGGATTGACTGAAGCTTTCTTT. The full variable domain, in which reference TRBV2 and TRBJ1-1 provide the parts outside the CDR3, is EPEVTQTPSHQVTQMGQEVILRCVPISNHLYFYWYRQILGQKVEFLVSFYNNEISEKSEIFDDQFSVERPDGSNFTLKIRSTKLEDSAMYFCASSGGLTEAFFGQGTRLTVV.